A selection of T cell receptor beta chains follows, all from one sample in a study of cytomegalovirus exposure and HLA in healthy donors. Only in-frame clones appear in the TCRdb table, and some are missing; sequencing was by immunoSEQ multiplex PCR. This table holds fewer than 250,000 clones, about 87% found once. Sequencing input: PBMCs. Every receptor here comes from a man in his thirties or forties in good health and CMV-seronegative. CDR3s include the opening cysteine and the closing phenylalanine or tryptophan.

j_gene | v_gene | CDR3aa
TRBJ1-2 | TRBV4-1 | CASSQVGGLYGYTF
TRBJ2-3 | TRBV27 | CASRDPGGATDTQYF
TRBJ1-6 | TRBV27 | CASSLRTDRGLNSPLHF
TRBJ2-7 | TRBV10-1 | CASSEHPVTLSYEQYF
TRBJ1-1 | TRBV4-2 | CASSQELSRTEAFF
TRBJ1-3 | TRBV4-1 | CASSQGTGPSGNTIYF
TRBJ2-7 | TRBV16 | CASSHPGASYEQYF
TRBJ2-1 | TRBV5-6 | CASTLGPGLSGEQFF
TRBJ2-5 | TRBV27 | CASRRADQETQYF
TRBJ2-7 | TRBV5-6 | CASSLGEQGYYEQYF
TRBJ2-5 | TRBV29-1 | CSVVRPSGSSEQYF
TRBJ2-7 | TRBV7-9 | CSSSLYLAGELTYEQYF
TRBJ2-1 | TRBV7-9 | CASSLVFPGNDEQFF
TRBJ1-1 | TRBV7-9 | CASTDSRHLQFPEAFF
TRBJ1-2 | TRBV6-5 | CASSRDRDYGYTF
TRBJ2-2 | TRBV6-4 | CASVPDGQGDGRELFF
TRBJ2-7 | TRBV27 | CASSSLSGTSYEQYF
TRBJ1-5 | TRBV18 | CASSPLQGAEQPQHF
TRBJ2-3 | TRBV6-1 | CATAGTGTATDTQYF
TRBJ2-3 | TRBV7-9 | CASTNSGDTDTQYF